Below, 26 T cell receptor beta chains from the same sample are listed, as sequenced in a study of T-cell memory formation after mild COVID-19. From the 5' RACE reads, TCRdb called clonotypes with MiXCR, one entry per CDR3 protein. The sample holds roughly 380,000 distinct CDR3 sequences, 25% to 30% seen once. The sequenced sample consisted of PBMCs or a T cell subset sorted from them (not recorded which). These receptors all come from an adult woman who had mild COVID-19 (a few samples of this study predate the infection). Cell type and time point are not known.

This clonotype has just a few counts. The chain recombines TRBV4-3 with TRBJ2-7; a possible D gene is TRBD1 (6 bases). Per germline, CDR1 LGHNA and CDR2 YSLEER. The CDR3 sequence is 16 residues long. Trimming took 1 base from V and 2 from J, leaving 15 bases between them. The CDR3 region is CASSQGNRAATYEQYF. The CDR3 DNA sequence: TGCGCCAGCAGCCAAGGGAACAGGGCAGCTACCTACGAGCAGTACTTC.

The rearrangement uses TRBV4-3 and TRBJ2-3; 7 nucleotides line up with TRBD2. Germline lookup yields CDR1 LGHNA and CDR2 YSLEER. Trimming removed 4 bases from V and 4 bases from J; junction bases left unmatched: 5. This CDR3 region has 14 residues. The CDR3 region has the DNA TGCGCCAGCAGCCTTAGACTAGCTCCAGATACGCAGTATTTT. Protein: CASSLRLAPDTQYF.

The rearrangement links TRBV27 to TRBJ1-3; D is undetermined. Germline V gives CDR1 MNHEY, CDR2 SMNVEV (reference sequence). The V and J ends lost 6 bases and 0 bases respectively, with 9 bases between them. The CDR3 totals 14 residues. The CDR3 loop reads CASRADHSGNTIYF. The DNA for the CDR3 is TGTGCCAGCAGGGCGGACCACTCTGGAAACACCATATATTTT.

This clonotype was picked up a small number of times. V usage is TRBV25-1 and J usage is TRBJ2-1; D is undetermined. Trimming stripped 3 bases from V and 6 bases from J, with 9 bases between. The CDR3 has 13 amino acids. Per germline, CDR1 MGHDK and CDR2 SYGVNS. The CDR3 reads CASSEFPINEQFF. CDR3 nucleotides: TGTGCCAGCAGTGAGTTCCCAATCAATGAGCAGTTCTTC.

The DNA for the CDR3 is TGCGCCAGCAGCCAGGCCCTGGGAGGGGGCCTCTACGAGCAGTACTTC. It yields the protein CASSQALGGGLYEQYF. The chain recombines TRBV4-3 with TRBJ2-7; D assignment may be TRBD1 or TRBD2 (7 bases each). Germline-derived CDR1 and CDR2 are LGHNA and YSLEER. There are 16 residues in the CDR3. Trimming shortened V by 3 bases and J by 3 bases, and 18 bases separated the two germline ends.

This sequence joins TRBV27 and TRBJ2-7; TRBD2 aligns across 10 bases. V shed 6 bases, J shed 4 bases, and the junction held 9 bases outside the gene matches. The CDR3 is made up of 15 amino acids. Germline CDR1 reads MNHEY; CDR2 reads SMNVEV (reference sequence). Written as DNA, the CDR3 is TGTGCCAGCAGCCCTAGCGGGAGCTTTCCTTACGAGCAGTACTTC. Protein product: CASSPSGSFPYEQYF.

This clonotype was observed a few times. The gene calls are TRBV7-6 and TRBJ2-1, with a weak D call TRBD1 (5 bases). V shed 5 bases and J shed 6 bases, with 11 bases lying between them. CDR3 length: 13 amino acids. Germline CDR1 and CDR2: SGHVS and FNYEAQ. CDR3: CASSPRVGNEQFF. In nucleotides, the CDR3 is TGTGCCAGCAGCCCCAGGGTGGGCAATGAGCAGTTCTTC.

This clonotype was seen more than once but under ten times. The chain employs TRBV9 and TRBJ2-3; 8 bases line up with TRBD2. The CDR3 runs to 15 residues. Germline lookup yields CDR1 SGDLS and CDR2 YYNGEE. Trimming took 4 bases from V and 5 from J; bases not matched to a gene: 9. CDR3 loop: CASSLLGGAVDTQYF. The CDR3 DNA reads TGTGCCAGCAGCCTCCTCGGGGGGGCCGTAGATACGCAGTATTTT.

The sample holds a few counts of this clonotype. The CDR3 DNA reads as TGCAGTGCTAGAGATGGCCGCGGGGCTGCAGGAAACACCATATATTTT. Translation gives CSARDGRGAAGNTIYF. J is TRBJ1-3 and V is TRBV20-1; tentatively, D is TRBD1 (5 bases). V was shortened by 0 bases and J by 4 bases, with 16 bases between the two germline ends. The CDR3 loop spans 16 amino acids. CDR1 is DFQATT, CDR2 SNEGSKA, per germline (reference sequence).

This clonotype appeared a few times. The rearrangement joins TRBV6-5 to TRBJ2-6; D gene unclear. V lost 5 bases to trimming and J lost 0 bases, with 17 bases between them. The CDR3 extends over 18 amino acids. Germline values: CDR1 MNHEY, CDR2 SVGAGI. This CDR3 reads CASSPTQPFRSGANVLTF. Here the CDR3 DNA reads TGTGCCAGCAGTCCTACGCAGCCCTTCCGCTCTGGGGCCAACGTCCTGACTTTC.

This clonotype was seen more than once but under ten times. CDR3 bases: TGTGCCAGCAGCTCCCTTCGGACTAGCAGTTCTCCTAGGAATGAGCAGTTCTTC. It translates to CASSSLRTSSSPRNEQFF. The rearrangement links TRBV7-8 to TRBJ2-1; TRBD2 matches 8 bases. V was pared by 4 bases and J by 7 bases, with 18 bases of the junction left unmatched. The length of the CDR3 is 18 residues. Germline V gene lookup returns CDR1 SGHVS and CDR2 FQNEAQ.

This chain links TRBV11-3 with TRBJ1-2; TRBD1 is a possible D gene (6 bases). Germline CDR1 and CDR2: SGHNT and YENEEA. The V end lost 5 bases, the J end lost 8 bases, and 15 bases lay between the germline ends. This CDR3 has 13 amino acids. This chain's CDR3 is CASSRTGSRGYTF. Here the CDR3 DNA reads TGTGCCAGCAGCCGTACAGGGTCGAGGGGCTACACCTTC.

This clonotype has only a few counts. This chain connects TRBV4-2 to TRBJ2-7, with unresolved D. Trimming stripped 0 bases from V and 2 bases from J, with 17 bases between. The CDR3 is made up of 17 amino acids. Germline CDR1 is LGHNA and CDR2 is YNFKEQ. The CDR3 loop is CASSQDSRAHQPYEQYF. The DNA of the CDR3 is TGTGCCAGCAGCCAAGACTCCCGGGCACACCAACCCTACGAGCAGTACTTC.

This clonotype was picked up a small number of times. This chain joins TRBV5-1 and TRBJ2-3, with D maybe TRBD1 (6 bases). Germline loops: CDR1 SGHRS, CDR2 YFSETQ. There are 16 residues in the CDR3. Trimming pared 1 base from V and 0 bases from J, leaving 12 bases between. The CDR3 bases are TGCGCCAGCAGCTTGTCCGGGACAACTAGCACAGATACGCAGTATTTT. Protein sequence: CASSLSGTTSTDTQYF.

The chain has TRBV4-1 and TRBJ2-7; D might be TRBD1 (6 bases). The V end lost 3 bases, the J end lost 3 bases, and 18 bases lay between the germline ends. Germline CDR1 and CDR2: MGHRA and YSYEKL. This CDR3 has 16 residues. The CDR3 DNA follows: TGCGCCAGCAGCCAGGGCCGGGACACCAGTTTCTACGAGCAGTACTTC. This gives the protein CASSQGRDTSFYEQYF.

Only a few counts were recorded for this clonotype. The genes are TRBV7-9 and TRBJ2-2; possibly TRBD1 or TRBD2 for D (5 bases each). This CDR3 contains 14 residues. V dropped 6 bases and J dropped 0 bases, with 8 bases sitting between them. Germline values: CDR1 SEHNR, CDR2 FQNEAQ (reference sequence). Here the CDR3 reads CASRGDANTGELFF. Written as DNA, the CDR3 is TGTGCCAGCAGGGGGGACGCGAACACCGGGGAGCTGTTTTTT.

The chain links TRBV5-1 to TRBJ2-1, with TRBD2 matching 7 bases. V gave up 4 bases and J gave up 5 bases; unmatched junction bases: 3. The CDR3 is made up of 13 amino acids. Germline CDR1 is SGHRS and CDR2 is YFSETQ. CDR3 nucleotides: TGCGCCAGCAGCGGGGACTACGACAATGAGCAGTTCTTC. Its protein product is CASSGDYDNEQFF. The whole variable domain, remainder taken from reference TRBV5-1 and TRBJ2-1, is KAGVTQTPRYLIKTRGQQVTLSCSPISGHRSVSWYQQTPGQGLQFLFEYFSETQRNKGNFPGRFSGRQFSNSRSEMNVSTLELGDSALYLCASSGDYDNEQFFGPGTRLTVL.

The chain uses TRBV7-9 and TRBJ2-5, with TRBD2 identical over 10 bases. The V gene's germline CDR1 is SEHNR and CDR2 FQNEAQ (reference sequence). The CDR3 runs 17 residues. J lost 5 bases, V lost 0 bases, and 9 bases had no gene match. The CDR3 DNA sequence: TGTGCCAGCAGCTTAGCGTCGCAAGCGGGAGGGCCGGAGACCCAGTACTTC. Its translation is CASSLASQAGGPETQYF.

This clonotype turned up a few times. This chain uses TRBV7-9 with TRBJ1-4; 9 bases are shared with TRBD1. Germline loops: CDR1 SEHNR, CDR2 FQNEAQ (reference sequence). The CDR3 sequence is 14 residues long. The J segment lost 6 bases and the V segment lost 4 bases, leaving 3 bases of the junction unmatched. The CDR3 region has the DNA TGTGCCAGCAGCTCGACAGGGGGTGATGAAAAACTGTTTTTT. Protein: CASSSTGGDEKLFF.

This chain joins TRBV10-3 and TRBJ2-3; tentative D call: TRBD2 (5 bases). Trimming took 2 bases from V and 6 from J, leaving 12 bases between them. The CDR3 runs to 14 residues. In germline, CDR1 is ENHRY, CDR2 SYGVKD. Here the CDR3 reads CAISEGVTGDTQYF. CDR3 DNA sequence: TGTGCCATCAGTGAGGGGGTGACGGGGGATACGCAGTATTTT.

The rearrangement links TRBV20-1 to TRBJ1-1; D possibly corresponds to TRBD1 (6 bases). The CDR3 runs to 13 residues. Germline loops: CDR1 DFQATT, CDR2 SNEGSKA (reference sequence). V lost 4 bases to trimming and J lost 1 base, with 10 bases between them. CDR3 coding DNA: TGCAGTGCTAAATCCAGGGGGAACACTGAAGCTTTCTTT. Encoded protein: CSAKSRGNTEAFF.

The CDR3 coding sequence is TGTGCCAGCAGCCCGGGTCGAGGACTAGGTGGCGAGCAGTACTTC. Protein sequence: CASSPGRGLGGEQYF. The chain joins TRBV7-2 to TRBJ2-7, with 7 bases that match TRBD2. CDR3 length: 15 residues. The germline V gene has CDR1 SGHTA and CDR2 FQGNSA. Trimming cost V 5 bases and J 6 bases; bases outside gene matches: 13.

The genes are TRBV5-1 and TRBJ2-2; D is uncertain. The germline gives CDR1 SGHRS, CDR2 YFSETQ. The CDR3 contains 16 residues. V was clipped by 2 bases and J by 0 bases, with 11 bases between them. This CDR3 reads CASSLRAGTNTGELFF. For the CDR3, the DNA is TGCGCCAGCAGCTTACGGGCAGGAACGAACACCGGGGAGCTGTTTTTT.

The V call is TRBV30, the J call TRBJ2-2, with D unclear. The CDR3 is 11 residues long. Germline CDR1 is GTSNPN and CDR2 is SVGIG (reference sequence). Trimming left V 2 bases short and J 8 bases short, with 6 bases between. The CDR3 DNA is TGTGCCTGGAGTACTGGAGGGGAGCTGTTTTTT. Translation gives CAWSTGGELFF.

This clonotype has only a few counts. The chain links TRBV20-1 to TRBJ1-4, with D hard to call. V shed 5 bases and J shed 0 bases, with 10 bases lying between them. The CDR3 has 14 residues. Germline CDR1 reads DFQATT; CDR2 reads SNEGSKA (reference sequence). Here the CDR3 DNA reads TGCAGTGCTGCCGACTATGCAACTAATGAAAAACTGTTTTTT. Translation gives CSAADYATNEKLFF.

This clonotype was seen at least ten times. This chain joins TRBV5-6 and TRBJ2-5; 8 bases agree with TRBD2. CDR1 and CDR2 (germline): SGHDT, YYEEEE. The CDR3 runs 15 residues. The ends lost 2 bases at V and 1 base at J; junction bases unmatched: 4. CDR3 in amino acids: CASSFFAGGQETQYF. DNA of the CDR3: TGTGCCAGCAGCTTTTTTGCGGGGGGCCAAGAGACCCAGTACTTC. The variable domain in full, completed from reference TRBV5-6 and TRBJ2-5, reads DAGVTQSPTHLIKTRGQQVTLRCSPKSGHDTVSWYQQALGQGPQFIFQYYEEEERQRGNFPDRFSGHQFPNYSSELNVNALLLGDSALYLCASSFFAGGQETQYFGPGTRLLVL.